One T cell receptor beta chain is described in this entry. The antigen is unknown. Germline CDR1 is SGHTA and CDR2 is FQGNSA. The CDR3 is 15 amino acids. V lost 0 bases, J lost 5 bases, and 10 bases lay in between. These data belong to a study of T cell responses to AZD1222 COVID-19 vaccine. Study-wide results and limits: There were vaccine-associated CD4 TCRs across spike, dominant at 160-218 and 743-854. A reported finding is that nearly half of spike-specific TCRs target unmutated variant regions. It was only after the peak T cell response that any repertoires were sampled.

Produced via immunoSEQ multiplex PCR; TCRdb's table is partial and in-frame only. The sample consists of 95,000 to 110,000 clones, around 91% of them appearing once. V usage is TRBV7-2 and J usage is TRBJ2-2, with a weak D call TRBD2 (7 bases). The specimen comprised peripheral blood, sampled on day 0 of AZD1222 vaccination. This receptor was obtained from an adult in good health. CDR3: CASSLAGGLTGELFF. CDR3 nucleotides: TGTGCCAGCAGCTTAGCGGGGGGGCTAACCGGGGAGCTGTTTTTT. The full variable domain, rest sourced from reference TRBV7-2 and TRBJ2-2, is GAGVSQSPSNKVTEKGKDVELRCDPISGHTALYWYRQSLGQGLEFLIYFQGNSAPDKSGLPSDRFSAERTGGSVSTLTIQRTQQEDSAVYLCASSLAGGLTGELFFGEGSRLTVL.